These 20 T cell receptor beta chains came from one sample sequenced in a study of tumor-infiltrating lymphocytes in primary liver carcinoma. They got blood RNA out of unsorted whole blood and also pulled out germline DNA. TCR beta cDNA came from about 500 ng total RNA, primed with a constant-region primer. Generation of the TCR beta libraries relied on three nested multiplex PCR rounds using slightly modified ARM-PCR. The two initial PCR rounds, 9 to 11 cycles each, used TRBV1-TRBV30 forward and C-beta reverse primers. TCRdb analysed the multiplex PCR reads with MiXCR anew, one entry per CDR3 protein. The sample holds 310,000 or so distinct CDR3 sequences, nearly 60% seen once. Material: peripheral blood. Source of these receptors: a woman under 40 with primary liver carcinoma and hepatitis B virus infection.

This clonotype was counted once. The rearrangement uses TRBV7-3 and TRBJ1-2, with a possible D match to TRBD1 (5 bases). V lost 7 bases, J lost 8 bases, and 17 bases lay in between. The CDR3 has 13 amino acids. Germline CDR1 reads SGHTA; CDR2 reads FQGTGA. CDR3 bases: TGTGCCAGCAACCTTGAGGCAGGGACCGGCTACACCTTC. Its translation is CASNLEAGTGYTF.

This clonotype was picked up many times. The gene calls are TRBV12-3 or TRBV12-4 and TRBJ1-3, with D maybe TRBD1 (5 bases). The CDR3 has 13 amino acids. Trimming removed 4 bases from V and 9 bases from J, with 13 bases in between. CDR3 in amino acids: CASSSGQSGTIYF. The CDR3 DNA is TGTGCCAGCAGTTCTGGACAATCCGGCACCATATATTTT.

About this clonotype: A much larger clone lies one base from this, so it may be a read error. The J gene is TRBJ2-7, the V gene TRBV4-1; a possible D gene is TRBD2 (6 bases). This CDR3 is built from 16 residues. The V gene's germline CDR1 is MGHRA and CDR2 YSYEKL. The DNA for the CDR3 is TGCGTCAGCAGCCTGTCCGGGGGACGCCTAGGTACCGAGCAGTACTTC. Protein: CVSSLSGGRLGTEQYF.

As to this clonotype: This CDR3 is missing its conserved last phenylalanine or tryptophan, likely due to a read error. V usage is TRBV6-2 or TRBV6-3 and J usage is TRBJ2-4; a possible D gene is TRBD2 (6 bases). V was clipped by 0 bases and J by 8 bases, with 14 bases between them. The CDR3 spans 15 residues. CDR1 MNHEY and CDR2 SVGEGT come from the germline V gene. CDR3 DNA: TGTGCCAGCAGTTACTCGACAGCTTGGGGGGACATTCAGTACCTC. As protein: CASSYSTAWGDIQYL.

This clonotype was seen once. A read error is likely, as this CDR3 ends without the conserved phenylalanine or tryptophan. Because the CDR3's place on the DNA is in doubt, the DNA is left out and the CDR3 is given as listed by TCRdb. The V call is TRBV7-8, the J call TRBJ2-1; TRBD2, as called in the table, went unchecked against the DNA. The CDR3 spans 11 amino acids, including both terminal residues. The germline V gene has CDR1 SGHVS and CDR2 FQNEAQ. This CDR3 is CASSLAGTQIL.

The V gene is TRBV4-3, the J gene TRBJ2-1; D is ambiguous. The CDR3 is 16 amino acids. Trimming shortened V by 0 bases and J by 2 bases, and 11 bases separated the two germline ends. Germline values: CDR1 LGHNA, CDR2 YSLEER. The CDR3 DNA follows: TGCGCCAGCAGCCAAGATACCATAGGCCCCTACAATGAGCAGTTCTTC. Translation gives CASSQDTIGPYNEQFF.

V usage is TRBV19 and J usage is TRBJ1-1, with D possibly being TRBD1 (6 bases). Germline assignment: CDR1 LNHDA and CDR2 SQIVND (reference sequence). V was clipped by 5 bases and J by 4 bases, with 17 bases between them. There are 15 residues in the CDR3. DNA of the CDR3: TGTGCCAGTAGTTATGGGGGGCCCTCGGGCACTGAAGCTTTCTTT. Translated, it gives CASSYGGPSGTEAFF.

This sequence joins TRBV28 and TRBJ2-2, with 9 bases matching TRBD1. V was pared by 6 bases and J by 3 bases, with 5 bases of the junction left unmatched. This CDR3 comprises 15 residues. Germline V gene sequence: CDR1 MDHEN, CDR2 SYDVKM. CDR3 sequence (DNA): TGTGCCAGCAGCACAGGGGGCGCAGACACCGGGGAGCTGTTTTTT. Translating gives CASSTGGADTGELFF.

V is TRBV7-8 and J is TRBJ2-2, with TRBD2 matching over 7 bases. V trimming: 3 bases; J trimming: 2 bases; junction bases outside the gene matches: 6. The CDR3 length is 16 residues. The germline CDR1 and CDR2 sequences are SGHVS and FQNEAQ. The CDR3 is CASSFQLAVNTGELFF. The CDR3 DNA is TGTGCCAGCAGCTTCCAGCTAGCGGTTAACACCGGGGAGCTGTTTTTT.

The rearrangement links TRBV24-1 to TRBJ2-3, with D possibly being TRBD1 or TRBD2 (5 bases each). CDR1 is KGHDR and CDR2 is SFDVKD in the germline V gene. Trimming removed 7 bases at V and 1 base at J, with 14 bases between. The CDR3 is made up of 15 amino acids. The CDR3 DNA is TGTGCCACCAGAGTTGAGGGACCGCGCACAGATACGCAGTATTTT. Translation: CATRVEGPRTDTQYF.

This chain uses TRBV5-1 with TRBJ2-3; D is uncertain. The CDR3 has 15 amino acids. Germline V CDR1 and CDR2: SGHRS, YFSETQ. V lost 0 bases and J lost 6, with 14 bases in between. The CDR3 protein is CASSLDSVAMDTQYF. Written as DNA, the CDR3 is TGCGCCAGCAGCTTGGATTCAGTGGCTATGGATACGCAGTATTTT.

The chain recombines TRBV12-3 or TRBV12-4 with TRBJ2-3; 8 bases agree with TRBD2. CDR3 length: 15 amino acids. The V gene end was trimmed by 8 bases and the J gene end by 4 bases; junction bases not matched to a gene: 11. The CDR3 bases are TGTGCCAGCCGGGGGGGGACCCTGGGGTCAGATACGCAGTATTTT. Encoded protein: CASRGGTLGSDTQYF.

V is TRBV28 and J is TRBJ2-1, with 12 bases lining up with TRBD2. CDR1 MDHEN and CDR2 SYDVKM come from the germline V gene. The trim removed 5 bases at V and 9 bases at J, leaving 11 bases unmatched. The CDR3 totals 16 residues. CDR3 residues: CASSLTSGRYSPEQFF. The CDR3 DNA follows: TGTGCCAGCAGTCTAACTAGCGGGAGGTATTCCCCTGAGCAGTTCTTC.

CDR3 nucleotide sequence: TGTGCCAGCAGTTTCAGGGGCGGTTATTCACCCCTCCACTTT. Its protein product is CASSFRGGYSPLHF. This sequence joins TRBV28 and TRBJ1-6; weak D call: TRBD1 (6 bases). Per the germline V gene, CDR1 is MDHEN and CDR2 is SYDVKM. V was trimmed by 3 bases and J by 8 bases, leaving 11 bases between them. This CDR3 has 14 amino acids. Full variable domain (missing parts from reference TRBV28 and TRBJ1-6): DVKVTQSSRYLVKRTGEKVFLECVQDMDHENMFWYRQDPGLGLRLIYFSYDVKMKEKGDIPEGYSVSREKKERFSLILESASTNQTSMYLCASSFRGGYSPLHFGNGTRLTVT.

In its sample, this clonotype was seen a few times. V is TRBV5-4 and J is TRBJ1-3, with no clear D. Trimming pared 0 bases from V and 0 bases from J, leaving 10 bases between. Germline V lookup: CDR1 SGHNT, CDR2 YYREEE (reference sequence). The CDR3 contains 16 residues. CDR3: CASSLGGLNSGNTIYF. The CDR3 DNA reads TGTGCCAGCAGCTTGGGCGGTCTGAACTCTGGAAACACCATATATTTT.

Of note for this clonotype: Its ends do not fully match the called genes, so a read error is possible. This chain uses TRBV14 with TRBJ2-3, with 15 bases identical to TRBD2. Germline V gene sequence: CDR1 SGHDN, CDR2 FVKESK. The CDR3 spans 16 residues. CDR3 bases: TGTGCAAGCAGCCCTCCGGGACTAGCGGGAGGACATATGCAGTATTTT. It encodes CASSPPGLAGGHMQYF.

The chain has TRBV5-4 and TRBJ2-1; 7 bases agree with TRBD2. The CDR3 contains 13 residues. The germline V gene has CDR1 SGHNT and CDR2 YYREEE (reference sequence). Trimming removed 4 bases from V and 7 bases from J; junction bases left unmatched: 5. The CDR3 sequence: CASSRDYSNEQFF. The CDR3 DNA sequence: TGTGCCAGCAGCCGGGACTATAGTAATGAGCAGTTCTTC.

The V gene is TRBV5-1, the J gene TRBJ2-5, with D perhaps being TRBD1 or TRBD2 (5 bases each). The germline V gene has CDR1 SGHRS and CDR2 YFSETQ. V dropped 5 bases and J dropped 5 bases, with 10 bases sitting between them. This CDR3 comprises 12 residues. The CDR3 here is CASRGRVETQYF. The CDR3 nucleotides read TGCGCCAGCAGGGGACGAGTGGAGACCCAGTACTTC.

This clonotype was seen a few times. The CDR3 region has the DNA TGTGCCAGCAGCCCACCGGGACAGGGTAATGAAAAACTGTTTTTT. It specifies CASSPPGQGNEKLFF. This chain uses TRBV21-1 with TRBJ1-4; TRBD1 is the table's D call and was not checked against the DNA. TRBV21-1 is an annotated pseudogene. The CDR3 runs to 15 residues.

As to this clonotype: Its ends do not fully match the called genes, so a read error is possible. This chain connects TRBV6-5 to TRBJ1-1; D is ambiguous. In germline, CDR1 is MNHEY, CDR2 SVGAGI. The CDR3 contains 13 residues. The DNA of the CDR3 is TGTGCCAGCAACGTCGGGCAGAACACTGAATCTTTCTTT. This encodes CASNVGQNTESFF.